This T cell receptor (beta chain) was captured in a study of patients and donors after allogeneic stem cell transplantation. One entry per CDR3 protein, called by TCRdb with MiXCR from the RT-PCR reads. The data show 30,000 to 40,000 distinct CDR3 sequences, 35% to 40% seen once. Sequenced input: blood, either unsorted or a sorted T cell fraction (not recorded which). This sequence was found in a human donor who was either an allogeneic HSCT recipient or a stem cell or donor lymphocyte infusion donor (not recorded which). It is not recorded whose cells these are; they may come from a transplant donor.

In DNA form, the CDR3 reads TGTGCCAGCAGCTTAGCATCCGGGGATAATTCACCCCTCCACTTT. This codes for CASSLASGDNSPLHF. The chain carries TRBV7-8 and TRBJ1-6; D gene ambiguous. CDR1 and CDR2 from the germline V gene are SGHVS and FQNEAQ. This CDR3 contains 15 residues. V was clipped by 0 bases and J by 5 bases, with 8 bases between them.